Shown below are 27 T cell receptor beta chains from a single sample sequenced in a study of blood T cell repertoires in COVID-19. Sequencing used immunoSEQ multiplex PCR; TCRdb keeps in-frame clones, though not all of them. The sample has approximately 230,000 clones, roughly 88% seen once. Sequencing was done on a sample of peripheral blood. Every receptor here comes from a woman in her 30s with COVID-19, enrolled during active disease.

V usage is TRBV5-1 and J usage is TRBJ1-6; 7 bases align to TRBD1. V was pared by 1 base and J by 7 bases, with 2 bases of the junction left unmatched. The V gene's germline CDR1 is SGHRS and CDR2 YFSETQ. This CDR3 comprises 14 residues. The CDR3 DNA is TGCGCCAGCAGCTTGACAGGGGAGAATTCACCCCTCCACTTT. It translates to CASSLTGENSPLHF.

The chain uses TRBV2 and TRBJ2-7; D remains ambiguous. Between the trimmed V and J ends, which lost 9 bases and 5 bases, there was a span of 14 bases. The CDR3 extends over 12 amino acids. Germline V gives CDR1 SNHLY, CDR2 FYNNEI. This chain's CDR3 is CARKWIGDEQYV. The DNA for the CDR3 is TGTGCCAGAAAATGGATTGGAGACGAGCAGTACGTC.

This clone was detected a few times. CDR3 DNA: TGTGCCAGCAGCCAACGGACAGGGGAGGCCTCGGGGGAAAAACTGTTTTTT. It yields the protein CASSQRTGEASGEKLFF. The chain recombines TRBV11-3 with TRBJ1-4, with 9 bases aligning to TRBD1. The J segment lost 8 bases and the V segment lost 5 bases, leaving 15 bases of the junction unmatched. Germline lookup yields CDR1 SGHNT and CDR2 YENEEA. This CDR3 contains 17 residues.

The rearrangement uses TRBV2 and TRBJ1-6; tentative D call: TRBD1 (6 bases). Germline V gene data show CDR1 as SNHLY and CDR2 as FYNNEI. The CDR3 extends over 13 amino acids. Deletions cut 7 bases from V and 10 bases from J, with 14 bases between. Here the CDR3 reads CASNLNRESPLHF. The CDR3 DNA reads TGTGCCAGCAACTTAAACAGGGAATCACCCCTCCACTTT.

The genes are TRBV12-3 or TRBV12-4 and TRBJ1-1; 7 nucleotides align to TRBD1. The CDR3 spans 13 residues. The V segment lost 5 bases and the J segment 8 bases; nucleotides outside the gene matches: 8. This chain's CDR3 is CASSRGLDREAFF. CDR3 coding DNA: TGTGCCAGCAGTAGGGGGCTGGATCGAGAAGCTTTCTTT.

The gene calls are TRBV7-2 and TRBJ2-5; 8 bases match TRBD2. V was pared by 5 bases and J by 2 bases, with 4 bases of the junction left unmatched. CDR3 length: 14 amino acids. The germline V gene encodes CDR1 SGHTA and CDR2 FQGNSA. CDR3 bases: TGTGCCAGCAGCCTTAGCGGGGCGCAAGAGACCCAGTACTTC. Its translation is CASSLSGAQETQYF.

This rearrangement joins TRBV6-2 or TRBV6-3 to TRBJ1-1; 7 bases map to TRBD1. Germline V lookup: CDR1 MNHEY, CDR2 SVGEGT. The V and J ends lost 4 bases and 4 bases, in that order; junction bases with no gene match: 6. The CDR3 spans 14 residues. The CDR3 reads CASSFRQGGTEAFF. The CDR3 nucleotides read TGTGCCAGCAGTTTCCGACAGGGCGGCACTGAAGCTTTCTTT.

The chain recombines TRBV5-1 with TRBJ2-7, with D possibly matching TRBD1 (6 bases). There are 16 residues in the CDR3. Germline V lookup: CDR1 SGHRS, CDR2 YFSETQ. V lost 1 base to trimming and J lost 0 bases, with 14 bases between them. For the CDR3, the DNA is TGCGCCAGCAGCTTGTGGACAGCCTGGAGCTCCTACGAGCAGTACTTC. It specifies CASSLWTAWSSYEQYF.

The gene calls are TRBV6-2 or TRBV6-3 and TRBJ2-3, with a weak D call TRBD2 (6 bases). The CDR3 is 14 amino acids. V was clipped by 6 bases and J by 1 base, with 11 bases between them. Germline CDR1 is MNHEY and CDR2 is SVGEGT. The CDR3 is CASSGGVGTDTQYF. CDR3 DNA: TGTGCCAGCAGCGGCGGGGTCGGCACAGATACGCAGTATTTT.

The rearrangement links TRBV24-1 to TRBJ2-5; D may be TRBD1 (5 bases). Germline assignment: CDR1 KGHDR and CDR2 SFDVKD. Trimming pared 4 bases from V and 4 bases from J, leaving 12 bases between. The CDR3 spans 14 residues. CDR3 residues: CATSDLGPTETQYF. The CDR3 nucleotides are TGTGCCACCAGTGACTTGGGGCCTACAGAGACCCAGTACTTC.

This chain connects TRBV24-1 to TRBJ2-5; D ambiguous. CDR1 and CDR2 from the germline V gene are KGHDR and SFDVKD. Trimming cost V 1 base and J 5 bases, with 10 bases left between them. The CDR3 runs to 14 residues. The chain's CDR3 is CATSDFNGRETQYF. The CDR3 DNA sequence: TGTGCCACCAGTGATTTCAACGGTCGGGAGACCCAGTACTTC.

The V call is TRBV6-5, the J call TRBJ1-6; TRBD1 aligns across 7 bases. The CDR3 covers 15 residues. From germline, CDR1 is MNHEY and CDR2 SVGAGI. J gave up 9 bases and V 5 bases, and 10 bases lay outside the gene matches. The CDR3 bases are TGTGCCAGCAGTCCCTCAGGACAGGTCGGTTCACCCCTCCACTTT. Translation gives CASSPSGQVGSPLHF.

This chain uses TRBV5-5 with TRBJ2-7, with TRBD2 matching over 8 bases. The germline V gene has CDR1 SGHKS and CDR2 YYEKEE (reference sequence). The junction had 8 bases not matched to a gene; V was cut back by 4 bases and J by 2 bases. This CDR3 comprises 15 residues. CDR3 DNA sequence: TGTGCCAGCAGCGCCGTAGCGGGGCCTACCTACGAGCAGTACTTC. Translated: CASSAVAGPTYEQYF.

This clone was seen once. V and J are TRBV6-2 or TRBV6-3 and TRBJ2-3; possible D gene TRBD1, 6 bases. Germline V CDR1 and CDR2: MNHEY, SVGEGT. Trimming removed 4 bases at V and 0 bases at J, with 14 bases between. CDR3 size: 16 residues. CDR3 in amino acids: CASSSYRQASTDTQYF. Here the CDR3 DNA reads TGTGCCAGCAGTTCCTACCGACAGGCCAGCACAGATACGCAGTATTTT.

V is TRBV7-9 and J is TRBJ2-5; the D is unclear. The CDR3 consists of 16 residues. Germline loops: CDR1 SEHNR, CDR2 FQNEAQ (reference sequence). Trimming shortened V by 2 bases and J by 9 bases, and 22 bases separated the two germline ends. Written as DNA, the CDR3 is TGTGCCAGCAGCTTACTCGGAAACAGTCCAAGAGAAGCCCAGTACTTC. Its protein product is CASSLLGNSPREAQYF. The full variable domain, completed using reference TRBV7-9 and TRBJ2-5, is DTGVSQNPRHKITKRGQNVTFRCDPISEHNRLYWYRQTLGQGPEFLTYFQNEAQLEKSRLLSDRFSAERPKGSFSTLEIQRTEQGDSAMYLCASSLLGNSPREAQYFGPGTRLLVL.

This clone has just one count. V and J are TRBV5-1 and TRBJ1-5, with a possible D match to TRBD1 (6 bases). This CDR3 comprises 15 residues. CDR1 and CDR2 (germline): SGHRS, YFSETQ. Trimming removed 5 bases at V and 0 bases at J, with 12 bases between. The CDR3 sequence: CASRPGHYSNQPQHF. CDR3 bases: TGCGCCAGCAGACCGGGACACTATAGCAATCAGCCCCAGCATTTT.

In nucleotides, the CDR3 is TGTGCCAGCAGCCAGGGACAGGGGGATTCACCCCTCCACTTT. Residues: CASSQGQGDSPLHF. The chain links TRBV3-1 (or the pseudogene TRBV3-2) to TRBJ1-6; 11 bases map to TRBD1. With 3 bases clipped from V and 8 bases from J, the junction kept 0 bases outside the gene matches. The CDR3 runs to 14 residues. The germline gives CDR1 LGHDT, CDR2 YNNKEL (reference sequence).

The rearrangement links TRBV5-6 to TRBJ1-6; the D gene is possibly TRBD1 (6 bases). CDR1 SGHDT and CDR2 YYEEEE come from the germline V gene. Deletions cut 4 bases from V and 3 bases from J, with 14 bases between. The CDR3 length is 16 residues. Here the CDR3 reads CASSPRTVGYNSPLHF. The CDR3 DNA is TGTGCCAGCAGCCCACGGACAGTAGGCTATAATTCACCCCTCCACTTT.

The V call is TRBV4-3, the J call TRBJ2-6; possibly TRBD1 for D (6 bases). Looked up from germline, CDR1 is LGHNA and CDR2 is YSLEER. V was shortened by 5 bases and J by 2 bases, with 7 bases between the two germline ends. CDR3 length: 14 amino acids. The CDR3 here is CASSSGAGANVLTF. CDR3 in DNA: TGCGCCAGCAGCTCAGGGGCTGGGGCCAACGTCCTGACTTTC.

The J gene is TRBJ2-7, the V gene TRBV6-2 or TRBV6-3; 9 bases align to TRBD1. V lost 0 bases, J lost 5 bases, and 17 bases stayed unmatched. The CDR3 extends over 19 amino acids. CDR1 is MNHEY and CDR2 is SVGEGT in the germline V gene. The CDR3 reads CASSYSALRAGQGAHEQYF. Written as DNA, the CDR3 is TGTGCCAGCAGTTACTCGGCCCTCCGGGCGGGACAGGGTGCCCACGAGCAGTACTTC.

V gene TRBV2 combines with J gene TRBJ2-7; 7 nucleotides line up with TRBD1. From germline, CDR1 is SNHLY and CDR2 FYNNEI. This CDR3 contains 13 residues. The J segment lost 9 bases and the V segment lost 7 bases, leaving 12 bases of the junction unmatched. The CDR3 sequence: CASKGANYDAQYF. For the CDR3, the DNA is TGTGCCAGCAAGGGGGCCAACTACGATGCGCAGTACTTC.

This chain uses TRBV9 with TRBJ1-2, with TRBD1 matching 7 bases. Germline V gene data show CDR1 as SGDLS and CDR2 as YYNGEE. The V and J ends lost 5 bases and 0 bases, in that order; junction bases with no gene match: 10. This CDR3 region has 16 residues. The CDR3 is CASRSSRGQTNYGYTF. CDR3 coding DNA: TGTGCCAGCAGATCTAGCAGGGGACAGACTAACTATGGCTACACCTTC. Full variable domain (outside the CDR3, taken from reference TRBV9 and TRBJ1-2): DSGVTQTPKHLITATGQRVTLRCSPRSGDLSVYWYQQSLDQGLQFLIQYYNGEERAKGNILERFSAQQFPDLHSELNLSSLELGDSALYFCASRSSRGQTNYGYTFGSGTRLTVV.

V is TRBV19 and J is TRBJ2-1; 11 nucleotides align to TRBD2. J lost 5 bases, V lost 6 bases, and 3 bases had no gene match. Germline V lookup: CDR1 LNHDA, CDR2 SQIVND (reference sequence). This CDR3 spans 14 amino acids. This CDR3 reads CASRASGGHNEQFF. The CDR3 DNA reads as TGTGCCAGTAGGGCTAGCGGGGGGCACAATGAGCAGTTCTTC.

The chain recombines TRBV30 with TRBJ2-7; 10 nucleotides agree with TRBD1. The CDR3 contains 13 residues. V was pared by 2 bases and J by 6 bases, with 4 bases of the junction left unmatched. Germline V gene sequence: CDR1 GTSNPN, CDR2 SVGIG (reference sequence). As DNA, the CDR3 is TGTGCCTGGAGTACACGGACAGGGGGCGAGCAGTACGTC. It translates to CAWSTRTGGEQYV.

The chain combines TRBV3-1 (or the pseudogene TRBV3-2) with TRBJ1-5, with TRBD1 as a possible D gene (5 bases). The CDR3 is made up of 16 amino acids. Germline V CDR1 and CDR2: LGHDT, YNNKEL (reference sequence). The V gene lost 3 bases and the J gene lost 4 bases, with 16 bases spanning the gap. The chain's CDR3 is CASSQNGQIANQPQHF. The CDR3 region has the DNA TGTGCCAGCAGCCAGAATGGACAAATAGCAAATCAGCCCCAGCATTTT.

The chain is built from TRBV9 and TRBJ2-1; 9 bases match TRBD1. CDR3 length: 16 amino acids. The V segment lost 4 bases and the J segment 7 bases; nucleotides outside the gene matches: 12. CDR1 and CDR2 (germline): SGDLS, YYNGEE. CDR3 loop: CASSPTGTGLRNEQFF. In nucleotides, the CDR3 is TGTGCCAGCAGCCCCACGGGGACAGGGTTGAGAAATGAGCAGTTCTTC.

The chain employs TRBV11-3 and TRBJ1-1, with D unresolved. V was cut by 6 bases and J by 0 bases, with 17 bases left in between. The V gene's germline CDR1 is SGHNT and CDR2 YENEEA. The CDR3 runs to 16 residues. CDR3 DNA sequence: TGTGCCAGCAGTTCCCGGAGGGAGGGCCTGAACACTGAAGCTTTCTTT. Translation: CASSSRREGLNTEAFF.